These 22 T cell receptor beta chains were all obtained from the same sample, sequenced in a study of blood T cell repertoires in COVID-19. Only in-frame clones appear in the TCRdb table, and some are missing; sequencing was by immunoSEQ multiplex PCR. Seen here are about 70,000 clones, more than 90% observed once, and the top ten hold 1.3% to 1.5%. Input material: peripheral blood. These receptors came from a man aged 50-59 years with acute or convalescent COVID-19.

The chain joins TRBV6-1 to TRBJ1-2, with D uncertain. From germline, CDR1 is MNHNS and CDR2 SASEGT. Between the trimmed V and J ends, which lost 1 base and 4 bases, there was a span of 22 bases. The CDR3 sequence is 18 residues long. This CDR3 reads CASSEEDPYSQAAYGYTF. The CDR3 coding sequence is TGTGCCAGCAGTGAAGAAGACCCTTACTCACAAGCGGCCTATGGCTACACCTTC.

CDR3 in amino acids: CASSEISGLYNSPLHF. Here the CDR3 DNA reads TGTGCCAGCAGTGAAATTTCAGGACTATACAATTCACCCCTCCACTTT. The chain is built from TRBV6-1 and TRBJ1-6, with unresolved D. Germline CDR1 and CDR2: MNHNS and SASEGT. This CDR3 comprises 16 residues. V dropped 2 bases and J dropped 7 bases, with 15 bases sitting between them.

This chain uses TRBV3-1 (or the pseudogene TRBV3-2) with TRBJ2-3; 13 nucleotides line up with TRBD2. Germline CDR1 LGHDT, CDR2 YNNKEL (reference sequence). V lost 6 bases and J lost 2; bases outside the gene matches: 5. The CDR3 contains 16 residues. The CDR3 DNA sequence: TGTGCCAGCAGTCGGACTAGCGGGGGACCCACAGATACGCAGTATTTT. Its translation: CASSRTSGGPTDTQYF.

The CDR3 nucleotides read TGTGCCACCAGTGATTTCATCGGGGTTCAGTACTTC. As protein: CATSDFIGVQYF. The V call is TRBV24-1, the J call TRBJ2-4, with TRBD2 as a possible D gene (5 bases). From germline, CDR1 is KGHDR and CDR2 SFDVKD. CDR3 length: 12 residues. Trimming cost V 1 base and J 11 bases, with 8 bases left between them.

This clone showed up just a few times. This chain links TRBV5-6 with TRBJ2-3; TRBD2 aligns across 12 bases. Germline V gene data show CDR1 as SGHDT and CDR2 as YYEEEE. The V gene end was trimmed by 1 base and the J gene end by 0 bases; junction bases not matched to a gene: 0. This CDR3 spans 16 amino acids. The CDR3 coding sequence is TGTGCCAGCAGCTTGACTAGCGGGGGGAGCACAGATACGCAGTATTTT. Translating gives CASSLTSGGSTDTQYF.

The chain recombines TRBV4-2 with TRBJ1-4; 9 bases agree with TRBD1. The germline CDR1 and CDR2 sequences are LGHNA and YNFKEQ. V lost 1 base and J lost 5; bases outside the gene matches: 2. The length of the CDR3 is 15 residues. The CDR3 spells CASSQAGTGNEKLFF. Here the CDR3 DNA reads TGTGCCAGCAGCCAAGCCGGGACAGGGAATGAAAAACTGTTTTTT.

This clone appeared a few times. The chain carries TRBV6-5 and TRBJ1-2; D ambiguous. This CDR3 has 13 residues. The V gene lost 2 bases and the J gene lost 4 bases, with 8 bases spanning the gap. The germline V gene has CDR1 MNHEY and CDR2 SVGAGI. CDR3 in amino acids: CASSYHRGYGYTF. The CDR3, as DNA: TGTGCCAGCAGTTACCACCGGGGCTATGGCTACACCTTC.

The chain links TRBV2 to TRBJ2-5; TRBD1 matches 9 bases. V lost 4 bases and J lost 4; bases outside the gene matches: 10. The CDR3 sequence is 16 residues long. Germline-derived CDR1 and CDR2 are SNHLY and FYNNEI. CDR3 sequence reads: CASSGRQGDEGETQYF. The CDR3 region has the DNA TGTGCCAGCAGTGGCCGACAGGGGGACGAAGGAGAGACCCAGTACTTC.

This rearrangement joins TRBV2 to TRBJ2-1; 8 bases are shared with TRBD2. The CDR3 length is 15 residues. J lost 4 bases, V lost 1 base, and 3 bases had no gene match. The germline gives CDR1 SNHLY, CDR2 FYNNEI. This CDR3 reads CASSEGLAGYNEQFF. DNA for the CDR3: TGTGCCAGCAGTGAAGGCCTAGCGGGTTACAATGAGCAGTTCTTC.

Only one count was recorded for this clone. The chain joins TRBV18 to TRBJ2-7, with 9 bases identical to TRBD1. CDR3 size: 15 residues. CDR1 and CDR2 (germline): KGHSH, LQKENI. V gave up 3 bases and J gave up 5 bases; unmatched junction bases: 8. CDR3 DNA: TGTGCCAGCTCACCCTACCGGGACAGGGCCCACGAGCAGTACTTC. Its translation is CASSPYRDRAHEQYF.

This chain links TRBV27 with TRBJ2-1; 9 positions match TRBD1. The CDR3 runs to 15 residues. The V gene's germline CDR1 is MNHEY and CDR2 SMNVEV (reference sequence). With 3 bases clipped from V and 6 bases from J, the junction kept 6 bases outside the gene matches. The CDR3 loop reads CASSFGTGPVNEQFF. The CDR3 DNA follows: TGTGCCAGCAGTTTCGGGACAGGGCCGGTCAATGAGCAGTTCTTC.

The chain carries TRBV2 and TRBJ2-7, with 9 bases identical to TRBD1. Germline lookup yields CDR1 SNHLY and CDR2 FYNNEI. The V gene end was trimmed by 4 bases and the J gene end by 6 bases; junction bases not matched to a gene: 10. CDR3 length equals 15 residues. CDR3: CASSVIGQGKVEQYF. CDR3 DNA: TGTGCCAGCAGTGTGATAGGACAGGGGAAGGTCGAGCAGTACTTC.

This clone was observed once. The chain links TRBV2 to TRBJ1-5; TRBD1 might be the D (5 bases). Germline V gene data show CDR1 as SNHLY and CDR2 as FYNNEI. V was clipped by 5 bases and J by 3 bases, with 8 bases between them. CDR3 size: 13 residues. CDR3 nucleotide sequence: TGTGCCAGCAGTCCAGGGTCCAATCAGCCCCAGCATTTT. Protein product: CASSPGSNQPQHF.

The J gene is TRBJ2-1, the V gene TRBV4-1, with 9 bases matching TRBD2. The germline V gene has CDR1 MGHRA and CDR2 YSYEKL. CDR3 size: 16 residues. After removal of 3 bases from V and 8 bases from J, the junction contained 11 bases not matched to a gene. CDR3 nucleotides: TGCGCCAGCAGCCAGGACCTGAGCGGGGGGTCGGATGAGCAGTTCTTC. It yields the protein CASSQDLSGGSDEQFF.

The chain carries TRBV19 and TRBJ1-5; 7 bases are shared with TRBD1. The germline gives CDR1 LNHDA, CDR2 SQIVND (reference sequence). After removal of 8 bases from V and 3 bases from J, the junction contained 4 bases not matched to a gene. This CDR3 has 13 amino acids. Here the CDR3 DNA reads TGTGCCAGTGGCAGGGGGATCAATCAGCCCCAGCATTTT. Translating it yields CASGRGINQPQHF.

The chain couples TRBV9 to TRBJ2-1; TRBD1 matches at 8 bases. V was clipped by 1 base and J by 5 bases; unmatched bases: 5. Germline V gene lookup returns CDR1 SGDLS and CDR2 YYNGEE. The length of the CDR3 is 15 residues. This chain's CDR3 is CASSVSGQGDNEQFF. CDR3 coding DNA: TGTGCCAGCAGCGTATCCGGACAGGGTGACAATGAGCAGTTCTTC.

The chain links TRBV6-5 to TRBJ1-5; D perhaps matches TRBD1 (5 bases). Trimming left V 2 bases short and J 7 bases short, with 12 bases between. Germline V gene sequence: CDR1 MNHEY, CDR2 SVGAGI. There are 14 residues in the CDR3. The CDR3 loop is CASSYGFRGQPQHF. CDR3 nucleotides: TGTGCCAGCAGTTACGGATTCCGGGGGCAGCCCCAGCATTTT.

Written as DNA, the CDR3 is TGTGCCAGCCTGGAAGGGACAGGGTGGAACACTGAAGCTTTCTTT. Translated, it gives CASLEGTGWNTEAFF. The V call is TRBV7-9, the J call TRBJ1-1; 9 positions match TRBD1. CDR1 is SEHNR and CDR2 is FQNEAQ in the germline V gene (reference sequence). The length of the CDR3 is 15 residues. With V trimmed by 8 bases and J by 1 base, 8 bases remained unmatched.

The chain employs TRBV7-3 and TRBJ2-3, with 7 bases identical to TRBD1. Germline loops: CDR1 SGHTA, CDR2 FQGTGA. The CDR3 contains 15 residues. With 3 bases clipped from V and 3 bases from J, the junction kept 6 bases outside the gene matches. CDR3 sequence: CASSFTGESTDTQYF. For the CDR3, the DNA is TGTGCCAGCAGCTTCACAGGGGAGAGTACAGATACGCAGTATTTT.

This clone has just a few counts. This chain uses TRBV27 with TRBJ1-2, with TRBD1 matching over 7 bases. Germline values: CDR1 MNHEY, CDR2 SMNVEV (reference sequence). With V trimmed by 6 bases and J by 4 bases, 11 bases remained unmatched. This CDR3 contains 15 residues. CDR3 sequence reads: CASRDDRARGYGYTF. The CDR3 bases are TGTGCCAGCAGGGATGACAGGGCACGGGGCTATGGCTACACCTTC.

CDR3 region: CASSSRRDTGELFF. The CDR3, as DNA: TGTGCCAGTTCCAGCCGGAGGGACACCGGGGAGCTGTTTTTT. V and J are TRBV19 and TRBJ2-2; D is perhaps TRBD2 (6 bases). V shed 8 bases and J shed 3 bases, with 13 bases lying between them. Germline V gene lookup returns CDR1 LNHDA and CDR2 SQIVND (reference sequence). The CDR3 is 14 residues long.

This CDR3 reads CASSKTGNYEQYV. The CDR3 DNA is TGTGCCAGCAGTAAAACAGGGAACTACGAGCAGTACGTC. This chain uses TRBV6-2 or TRBV6-3 with TRBJ2-7; perhaps TRBD1 as D (6 bases). The ends were cut back, 5 bases at V and 3 bases at J, with 11 bases in the middle. CDR1 MNHEY and CDR2 SVGEGT come from the germline V gene. The CDR3 sequence is 13 residues long.